This T cell receptor (beta chain) stems from a study of T-cell reconstitution after alpha-beta-depleted transplantation in children. Worth noting for this clonotype: Its antigen is currently unknown.

The CDR3 spans 14 residues. V trimming: 4 bases; J trimming: 6 bases; junction bases outside the gene matches: 8. The germline V gene encodes CDR1 SEHNR and CDR2 FQNEAQ (reference sequence). Findings and limits, study-wide: It was newly produced T cells that mostly accounted for T-cell counts and diversity one year after transplant. Roughly two months post-transplant, alpha-beta T cells reportedly originated from several hundred graft clones that had expanded.

Unique molecular identifiers were incorporated during preparation of the TCRbeta library. TCRdb re-called the PCR reads through MiXCR, storing one row per CDR3 protein. This sample carries 300,000 or so distinct CDR3 sequences, around 20% of them seen once, and the ten largest clones take approximately 11%. The chain is built from TRBV7-9 and TRBJ2-7; 8 nucleotides agree with TRBD1. This sample comprised PBMCs, mostly from graft donor cells, obtained 180 days after TCRalphabeta/CD19-depleted stem cell transplant. The sequence was collected from a male patient younger than 18 who had a stem cell transplant for acute lymphoblastic leukemia, so the T cells may come from the graft donor. The CDR3 DNA reads TGTGCCAGCAGCTCCGGGACAGGCCAGTCCGAGCAGTACTTC. Translated: CASSSGTGQSEQYF. Full variable domain (remainder filled in from reference TRBV7-9 and TRBJ2-7): DTGVSQNPRHKITKRGQNVTFRCDPISEHNRLYWYRQTLGQGPEFLTYFQNEAQLEKSRLLSDRFSAERPKGSFSTLEIQRTEQGDSAMYLCASSSGTGQSEQYFGPGTRLTVT.